A selection of T cell receptor beta chains follows, all from one sample in a study of blood T cells in healthy people across ages. MiXCR was run by TCRdb on the 5' RACE reads, yielding one entry per CDR3 protein. Of about 760,000 distinct CDR3 sequences in the sample, roughly 25% were seen once. These data are also associated with another study on T cells of mothers and their children.

The sample was blood. These receptors were collected from a boy younger than 18 in good health. CDR3s include the opening cysteine and the closing phenylalanine or tryptophan. Fields, in order: J gene, D gene, V gene, clone size, CDR3 DNA, CDR3 protein. D genes are given only for firm matches. Size is omitted from some rows. Given values are once, few, many or a class for expanded clones.

J: TRBJ2-5
D: -
V: TRBV7-6
size: -
DNA: TGTGCCAGCAGCTTAGCGTTGGGGGTAGGAGAGACCCAGTACTTC
CDR3: CASSLALGVGETQYF

J: TRBJ2-1
D: -
V: TRBV10-3
size: -
DNA: TGTGCCATCAGTGTAGCGGCGCGAGGACTCTGCAATGAGCAGTTCTTC
CDR3: CAISVAARGLCNEQFF

J: TRBJ2-2
D: TRBD2
V: TRBV7-8
size: -
DNA: TGTGCCAGCAGGTCTAGCGGCCTGAACACCGGGGAGCTGTTTTTT
CDR3: CASRSSGLNTGELFF

J: TRBJ2-3
D: -
V: TRBV9
size: few
DNA: TGTGCCAGCAGCGTAGAATTTTTAGGGGCGAACACAGATACGCAGTATTTT
CDR3: CASSVEFLGANTDTQYF

J: TRBJ2-1
D: TRBD2
V: TRBV27
size: few
DNA: TGTGCCAGCAGTACCGGGACTAGCGGGAGAAGAGATAATGAGCAGTTCTTC
CDR3: CASSTGTSGRRDNEQFF

J: TRBJ2-3
D: TRBD2
V: TRBV11-2
size: -
DNA: TGTGCCAGCAGCATAGGCGGGAGAGGCACAGATACGCAGTATTTT
CDR3: CASSIGGRGTDTQYF

J: TRBJ1-5
D: -
V: TRBV27
size: -
DNA: TGTGCCAGCTCCCGCAGGGACAATCAGCCCCAGCATTTT
CDR3: CASSRRDNQPQHF

J: TRBJ2-3
D: TRBD2
V: TRBV7-2
size: -
DNA: TGTGCCAGCAGCTTCGGAGCGGGAGGGCCAACAGATACGCAGTATTTT
CDR3: CASSFGAGGPTDTQYF

J: TRBJ2-3
D: TRBD2
V: TRBV11-2
size: -
DNA: TGTGCCAGCAGCTTATTAGGCACTAGCGGGGACTCGCAGTATTTT
CDR3: CASSLLGTSGDSQYF

J: TRBJ2-1
D: TRBD2
V: TRBV27
size: -
DNA: TGTGCCAGCAGCGGGGGGACTTTCTCCTACAATGAGCAGTTCTTC
CDR3: CASSGGTFSYNEQFF

J: TRBJ1-2
D: -
V: TRBV28
size: -
DNA: TGTGCAGCAGGGCACCGTAGTAGCTACACCTTC
CDR3: CAAGHRSSYTF

J: TRBJ2-7
D: -
V: TRBV20-1
size: -
DNA: TGCAGTGCTAGGCGCCGGGAGAATGCCTACGAGCAGTACTTC
CDR3: CSARRRENAYEQYF

J: TRBJ2-5
D: TRBD2
V: TRBV3-1
size: -
DNA: TGTGCCAGCAGCCAAGGGGGAGGTAGCGGGAGGGGGGAGACCCAGTACTTC
CDR3: CASSQGGGSGRGETQYF

J: TRBJ2-5
D: TRBD1
V: TRBV28
size: few
DNA: TGTGCCAGCAGACTCGACAGGGGCCGGGAGACCCAGTACTTC
CDR3: CASRLDRGRETQYF

J: TRBJ2-1
D: TRBD2
V: TRBV7-2
size: few
DNA: TGTGCCAGCAGCCCCGGGACTAGCGGGGGGGCCACCAATGAGCAGTTCTTC
CDR3: CASSPGTSGGATNEQFF

J: TRBJ2-5
D: -
V: TRBV6-1
size: -
DNA: TGTGCCAGCAGTGCTCCCGGGAGTGGAATCGAGACCCAGTACTTC
CDR3: CASSAPGSGIETQYF

J: TRBJ2-7
D: TRBD1
V: TRBV5-5
size: few
DNA: TGTGCCAGCAGCTCAGGACAGGGATACTCCTACGAGCAGTACTTC
CDR3: CASSSGQGYSYEQYF